These T cell receptor beta chains were read from a single sample in a study of blood T cell repertoires in COVID-19. Repertoires were generated with immunoSEQ multiplex PCR, while TCRdb's copy carries only in-frame clones and drops some. Of roughly 55,000 clones in the sample, over 75% were seen once. The specimen was peripheral blood. All receptors come from a man aged 55-75 years with active or convalescent COVID-19. CDR3s include the opening cysteine and the closing phenylalanine or tryptophan. A D gene is named only where the DNA matches it firmly.

d_call	v_call	cdr3_length	cdr3_aa
.	TRBV5-1	15	CASSLDRASTDTQYF
.	TRBV5-1	14	CASSLGQGYTEAFF
TRBD2	TRBV19	16	CASSLRAGRTTDTQYF
TRBD2	TRBV19	16	CASSTTSGMKIETQYF
.	TRBV28	13	CASRVLTNEKLFF
TRBD1	TRBV5-6	17	CASSFRQGTYSNQPQHF
TRBD1	TRBV6-4	12	CASSTGGYGYTF
.	TRBV9	13	CASSSGFGYEQYF
.	TRBV11-2	14	CASSLDPTGYEAFF
TRBD1	TRBV5-1	15	CASRSGQGSQETQYF
.	TRBV6-5	14	CASSFPPRGYGYTF
.	TRBV2	15	CASSEVSLGGYEQYF
.	TRBV24-1	16	CATSDSGVTTYNEQFF
TRBD2	TRBV2	13	CASRVAGGYEQYF
.	TRBV5-6	15	CASSSHRWSSYEQYF
.	TRBV18	16	CASSPDRSDSNQPQHF
.	TRBV28	14	CASSLGFSRQPQHF
TRBD2	TRBV9	15	CASSVGLAGNNEQFF
.	TRBV7-6	13	CASSLGGGGGYTF
.	TRBV27	17	CARDINGTTPFGEKLFF
.	TRBV7-9	13	CASSLEAGDEQYF
.	TRBV2	14	CASSETPSSYEQYF
TRBD1	TRBV19	13	CASSIQGAQPQHF
TRBD1	TRBV28	17	CASSFVTGGAGGQPQHF
TRBD2	TRBV6-2/TRBV6-3	16	CASSPGLAGGRDTQYF
TRBD2	TRBV28	19	CASSVDGLAGGYSTDTQYF